Below, 25 T cell receptor beta chains from the same sample are listed, as sequenced in a study of blood T cell repertoires in COVID-19. TCRdb's table, derived via immunoSEQ multiplex PCR, lists solely in-frame clones and lacks some. The sample has 240,000 or so clones, 70% to 90% seen once. Sequenced sample: peripheral blood. The receptors derive from a woman aged 70 to 79 with active or convalescent COVID-19.

The chain joins TRBV6-2 or TRBV6-3 to TRBJ2-6; 12 nucleotides align to TRBD1. Germline V CDR1 and CDR2: MNHEY, SVGEGT. V lost 6 bases and J lost 3; bases outside the gene matches: 6. The CDR3 length is 17 residues. The CDR3 bases are TGTGCCAGCAGCACCGGGACAGGGGGCCATGGGGCCAACGTCCTGACTTTC. Translated, it gives CASSTGTGGHGANVLTF.

The chain has TRBV7-2 and TRBJ2-4, with D perhaps TRBD1 (5 bases). The CDR3 consists of 13 residues. The germline gives CDR1 SGHTA, CDR2 FQGNSA. V dropped 6 bases and J dropped 8 bases, with 14 bases sitting between them. CDR3 protein: CASRGARIDIQYF. DNA of the CDR3: TGTGCCAGCAGAGGGGCTAGAATAGACATTCAGTACTTC.

Worth noting for this clone: A read error may account for a junction end that differs from germline. The rearrangement links TRBV5-1 to TRBJ2-5; a possible D gene is TRBD2 (6 bases). The germline V gene has CDR1 SGHRS and CDR2 YFSETQ. There are 15 residues in the CDR3. The CDR3 nucleotides are TGCGCCAGCAGCTTGTCCGGGACTCCGGATGAGAGCCAGTACTTC. It codes for CASSLSGTPDESQYF.

This clone was recorded only once. The chain employs TRBV24-1 and TRBJ2-3; D unclear. The CDR3 covers 11 residues. CDR1 and CDR2 from the germline V gene are KGHDR and SFDVKD. V dropped 5 bases and J dropped 4 bases, with 3 bases sitting between them. CDR3 in amino acids: CATSAADTQYF. The DNA of the CDR3 is TGTGCCACCAGTGCCGCAGATACGCAGTATTTT.

The chain uses TRBV4-3 and TRBJ2-3; 9 bases agree with TRBD2. The CDR3 length is 15 residues. J gave up 4 bases and V 4 bases, and 6 bases lay outside the gene matches. Germline-derived CDR1 and CDR2 are LGHNA and YSLEER. CDR3 coding DNA: TGCGCCAGCAGCCTCCAATGGACTAGCGCAGATACGCAGTATTTT. Translating gives CASSLQWTSADTQYF.

The chain recombines TRBV4-3 with TRBJ2-1, with D tentatively TRBD1 (7 bases). CDR1 and CDR2 (germline): LGHNA, YSLEER. CDR3 length: 16 residues. Trimming took off 0 bases at V and 6 bases at J, with 15 bases between the two ends. The CDR3 coding sequence is TGCGCCAGCAGCCAAGATTACCAGGGGGGTGGCAATGAGCAGTTCTTC. Encoded protein: CASSQDYQGGGNEQFF.

This rearrangement joins TRBV6-5 to TRBJ1-4, with D hard to call. V dropped 3 bases and J dropped 4 bases, with 9 bases sitting between them. The CDR3 length is 14 residues. Germline loops: CDR1 MNHEY, CDR2 SVGAGI. The CDR3 coding sequence is TGTGCCAGCAGTTATGCCAGGCTTAATGAAAAACTGTTTTTT. The encoded protein is CASSYARLNEKLFF.

The chain links TRBV11-1 to TRBJ1-1; the D is unclear. CDR3 length: 15 amino acids. Trimming took 1 base from V and 1 from J, leaving 10 bases between them. Germline-derived CDR1 and CDR2 are SGHAT and FQDESV (reference sequence). Here the CDR3 DNA reads TGTGCCAGCAGCTTAGACAGAGCCTCGAACACTGAAGCTTTCTTT. As protein: CASSLDRASNTEAFF. The whole variable domain, filled in from reference TRBV11-1 and TRBJ1-1, reads EAEVAQSPRYKITEKSQAVAFWCDPISGHATLYWYRQILGQGPELLVQFQDESVVDDSQLPKDRFSAERLKGVDSTLKIQPAELGDSAMYLCASSLDRASNTEAFFGQGTRLTVV.

The chain is built from TRBV5-8 and TRBJ1-6; no clear D gene. Germline V CDR1 and CDR2: SGHTS, YDEGEE. CDR3 size: 16 residues. Trimming left V 1 base short and J 4 bases short, with 12 bases between. CDR3 amino acids: CASSLSERTYNSPLHF. The CDR3 bases are TGTGCCAGCAGCTTGTCTGAGCGGACTTATAATTCACCCCTCCACTTT.

The CDR3 sequence: CASSGARFGGEKLFF. The CDR3 coding sequence is TGTGCCAGCAGTGGAGCGAGATTCGGAGGGGAAAAACTGTTTTTT. The V gene is TRBV2, the J gene TRBJ1-4; D remains unclear. CDR3 length: 15 residues. V was shortened by 4 bases and J by 8 bases, with 17 bases between the two germline ends. Germline-derived CDR1 and CDR2 are SNHLY and FYNNEI.

The chain employs TRBV28 and TRBJ1-1; TRBD1 might be the D (5 bases). Germline CDR1 MDHEN, CDR2 SYDVKM. Trimming pared 2 bases from V and 4 bases from J, leaving 8 bases between. The CDR3 contains 13 residues. The CDR3 here is CASSLTGGTEAFF. Here the CDR3 DNA reads TGTGCCAGCAGTTTAACCGGGGGCACTGAAGCTTTCTTT.

CDR3 nucleotides: TGTGCCAGCTTATTCAGGGGGCGAACTGAAGCTTTCTTT. It codes for CASLFRGRTEAFF. This chain joins TRBV7-8 and TRBJ1-1; 8 nucleotides align to TRBD1. J lost 5 bases, V lost 8 bases, and 7 bases had no gene match. The CDR3 spans 13 residues. Germline CDR1 reads SGHVS; CDR2 reads FQNEAQ. Variable domain in full (rest from reference TRBV7-8 and TRBJ1-1): GAGVSQSPRYKVAKRGQDVALRCDPISGHVSLFWYQQALGQGPEFLTYFQNEAQLDKSGLPSDRFFAERPEGSVSTLKIQRTQQEDSAVYLCASLFRGRTEAFFGQGTRLTVV.

This clone has only a few counts. The sample has other DNA sequences that encode this CDR3 too. The CDR3 DNA is TGTGCCAGCTCACCCACGGGGGACGGCTACACCTTC. Encoded protein: CASSPTGDGYTF. The rearrangement joins TRBV18 to TRBJ1-2; D possibly corresponds to TRBD1 (5 bases). This CDR3 is built from 12 residues. From germline, CDR1 is KGHSH and CDR2 LQKENI. With 3 bases removed from V and 8 bases from J, the gap between germline ends came to 10 bases. Full variable domain (outside the CDR3, taken from reference TRBV18 and TRBJ1-2): NAGVMQNPRHLVRRRGQEARLRCSPMKGHSHVYWYRQLPEEGLKFMVYLQKENIIDESGMPKERFSAEFPKEGPSILRIQQVVRGDSAAYFCASSPTGDGYTFGSGTRLTVV.

The chain combines TRBV7-3 with TRBJ2-1, with 14 bases that match TRBD2. Trimming cost V 3 bases and J 0 bases; bases outside gene matches: 1. Germline-derived CDR1 and CDR2 are SGHTA and FQGTGA. The CDR3 has 17 amino acids. This CDR3 reads CASSLTSGGASYNEQFF. For the CDR3, the DNA is TGTGCCAGCAGCTTGACTAGCGGGGGGGCCTCCTACAATGAGCAGTTCTTC.

The V call is TRBV5-1, the J call TRBJ1-4; D remains unclear. V lost 1 base to trimming and J lost 7 bases, with 23 bases between them. Per the germline V gene, CDR1 is SGHRS and CDR2 is YFSETQ. The CDR3 covers 18 residues. CDR3 residues: CASSLNPRVGGRAEKLFF. The CDR3 DNA sequence: TGCGCCAGCAGCTTGAATCCGAGGGTCGGAGGTAGGGCTGAAAAACTGTTTTTT.

This clone was counted a few times. The gene calls are TRBV5-1 and TRBJ1-1; the match to TRBD1 covers 9 bases. This CDR3 has 16 amino acids. With 1 base clipped from V and 0 bases from J, the junction kept 4 bases outside the gene matches. Germline CDR1 and CDR2: SGHRS and YFSETQ. The CDR3 DNA reads as TGCGCCAGCAGCTTGTCGACAGGGGGAATGAACACTGAAGCTTTCTTT. Amino acids: CASSLSTGGMNTEAFF.

V and J are TRBV7-9 and TRBJ2-5; 8 bases align to TRBD1. V lost 2 bases and J lost 3; bases outside the gene matches: 11. Per the germline V gene, CDR1 is SEHNR and CDR2 is FQNEAQ (reference sequence). There are 17 residues in the CDR3. The CDR3 DNA reads as TGTGCCAGCAGCTTACTCCGGACAGGGAAGGGCAAAGAGACCCAGTACTTC. Its translation is CASSLLRTGKGKETQYF.

V usage is TRBV3-1 (or the pseudogene TRBV3-2) and J usage is TRBJ2-3; possibly TRBD2 for D (5 bases). The CDR3 covers 14 residues. V was cut by 1 base and J by 0 bases, with 5 bases left in between. Germline CDR1 is LGHDT and CDR2 is YNNKEL (reference sequence). The CDR3 spells CASSQAGSTDTQYF. CDR3 bases: TGTGCCAGCAGCCAAGCGGGAAGCACAGATACGCAGTATTTT.

This clone was counted once. J is TRBJ1-5 and V is TRBV2; perhaps TRBD1 as D (5 bases). The V end lost 8 bases, the J end lost 1 base, and 12 bases lay between the germline ends. Germline CDR1 is SNHLY and CDR2 is FYNNEI. CDR3 length equals 14 residues. CDR3 bases: TGTGCCAGCGGGCAGGGTGGAAGCAATCAGCCCCAGCATTTT. Translated, it gives CASGQGGSNQPQHF. Full variable domain (missing parts from reference TRBV2 and TRBJ1-5): EPEVTQTPSHQVTQMGQEVILRCVPISNHLYFYWYRQILGQKVEFLVSFYNNEISEKSEIFDDQFSVERPDGSNFTLKIRSTKLEDSAMYFCASGQGGSNQPQHFGDGTRLSIL.

The chain combines TRBV4-2 with TRBJ2-2; D perhaps matches TRBD2 (5 bases). The CDR3 is made up of 16 amino acids. Germline values: CDR1 LGHNA, CDR2 YNFKEQ. V was trimmed by 1 base and J by 0 bases, leaving 9 bases between them. CDR3 region: CASSQAGNSNTGELFF. The DNA for the CDR3 is TGTGCCAGCAGCCAAGCGGGGAATTCGAACACCGGGGAGCTGTTTTTT.

As for this clone: Other DNA sequences in the same sample also yield this CDR3. The V gene is TRBV7-2, the J gene TRBJ2-7; D is perhaps TRBD2 (7 bases). V gave up 0 bases and J gave up 2 bases, with 8 bases separating them. This CDR3 comprises 14 residues. Germline values: CDR1 SGHTA, CDR2 FQGNSA. CDR3 nucleotides: TGTGCCAGCAGCTTAGCCGGGGGGCCCTACGAGCAGTACTTC. This gives the protein CASSLAGGPYEQYF. Supplemented by reference TRBV7-2 and TRBJ2-7, the full variable domain reads GAGVSQSPSNKVTEKGKDVELRCDPISGHTALYWYRQSLGQGLEFLIYFQGNSAPDKSGLPSDRFSAERTGGSVSTLTIQRTQQEDSAVYLCASSLAGGPYEQYFGPGTRLTVT.

The rearrangement uses TRBV5-6 and TRBJ1-5, with 8 bases aligning to TRBD1. There are 15 residues in the CDR3. The V gene's germline CDR1 is SGHDT and CDR2 YYEEEE. The ends lost 4 bases at V and 6 bases at J; junction bases unmatched: 9. The CDR3 protein is CASSPWTGFGQPQHF. The CDR3 DNA is TGTGCCAGCAGCCCGTGGACAGGGTTCGGTCAGCCCCAGCATTTT.

The V gene is TRBV9, the J gene TRBJ1-6, with TRBD1 matching 8 bases. Germline V gene lookup returns CDR1 SGDLS and CDR2 YYNGEE. The ends lost 5 bases at V and 10 bases at J; junction bases unmatched: 8. The CDR3 loop spans 14 amino acids. The CDR3 nucleotides read TGTGCCAGCAGTCTCACAGGGGGGGGATCACCCCTCCACTTT. This sequence encodes CASSLTGGGSPLHF.

V usage is TRBV5-1 and J usage is TRBJ1-2, with 7 bases matching TRBD1. Germline V gene sequence: CDR1 SGHRS, CDR2 YFSETQ. Trimming took 4 bases from V and 0 from J; bases not matched to a gene: 6. The CDR3 totals 15 residues. The CDR3 loop is CASSTRDRANYGYTF. The CDR3 coding sequence is TGCGCCAGCAGCACCCGGGACAGAGCTAACTATGGCTACACCTTC.

This clone has a single count. The J gene is TRBJ1-3, the V gene TRBV7-2; D not certain. Germline assignment: CDR1 SGHTA and CDR2 FQGNSA. The length of the CDR3 is 14 residues. The V end lost 4 bases, the J end lost 0 bases, and 7 bases lay between the germline ends. Here the CDR3 DNA reads TGTGCCAGCAGCTCCTATTACTCTGGAAACACCATATATTTT. Protein: CASSSYYSGNTIYF.